One sample yielded the 26 T cell receptor beta chains listed below, sequenced in a study of blood T cell repertoires in COVID-19. Measured with immunoSEQ multiplex PCR; TCRdb has only the in-frame clones, and not every one. This repertoire shows roughly 300,000 clones, more than 75% found once; its top ten account for about 7.8%. The sequenced sample was peripheral blood. The receptor set was obtained from a woman in her 50s who had recovered from COVID-19.

This chain connects TRBV19 to TRBJ2-2, with D possibly TRBD1 on 6 matching bases. V was cut by 4 bases and J by 0 bases, with 15 bases left in between. Germline-derived CDR1 and CDR2 are LNHDA and SQIVND (reference sequence). CDR3 size: 17 residues. CDR3: CASSSRGRGPNTGELFF. The CDR3 DNA reads TGTGCCAGTAGTAGCCGGGGCAGGGGACCGAACACCGGGGAGCTGTTTTTT.

The chain joins TRBV9 to TRBJ2-7; 11 bases are shared with TRBD2. The V and J ends lost 3 bases and 5 bases, in that order; junction bases with no gene match: 10. The CDR3 is made up of 16 amino acids. In germline, CDR1 is SGDLS, CDR2 YYNGEE. DNA of the CDR3: TGTGCCAGCAGCGCCGGCCTAGCGGGAGGCCGGGACGAGCAGTACTTC. Translated: CASSAGLAGGRDEQYF.

The gene calls are TRBV19 and TRBJ1-1; D might be TRBD1 (6 bases). This CDR3 spans 15 amino acids. The germline gives CDR1 LNHDA, CDR2 SQIVND (reference sequence). Trimming pared 5 bases from V and 3 bases from J, leaving 16 bases between. The CDR3 loop is CASSPSKTGYTEAFF. CDR3 DNA: TGTGCCAGTAGTCCCTCCAAAACAGGGTACACTGAAGCTTTCTTT.

The chain couples TRBV7-2 to TRBJ2-3; 8 positions match TRBD2. The CDR3 has 18 amino acids. V trimming: 1 base; J trimming: 3 bases; junction bases outside the gene matches: 12. Germline V gene data show CDR1 as SGHTA and CDR2 as FQGNSA. Here the CDR3 reads CASSLDSLTGGRTDTQYF. As DNA, the CDR3 is TGTGCCAGCAGCTTAGATTCTTTAACGGGAGGGCGAACAGATACGCAGTATTTT.

The chain is built from TRBV28 and TRBJ1-2, with TRBD1 identical over 9 bases. The CDR3 has 14 amino acids. The V gene's germline CDR1 is MDHEN and CDR2 SYDVKM. Trimming at V came to 7 bases and at J to 6 bases, leaving 9 bases not matched to a gene. CDR3 sequence: CASTSTGTGNGYTF. CDR3 DNA sequence: TGTGCCAGCACCTCAACCGGGACAGGGAATGGCTACACCTTC.

This chain joins TRBV6-5 and TRBJ2-7, with D unclear. The CDR3 spans 15 residues. CDR1 and CDR2 from the germline V gene are MNHEY and SVGAGI. Trimming removed 6 bases from V and 1 base from J, with 16 bases in between. CDR3 bases: TGTGCCAGCAGATCAATTAGCCGTTCTTCCTACGAGCAGTACTTC. Translating gives CASRSISRSSYEQYF.

This clone has a handful of counts. The V gene is TRBV3-1 (or the pseudogene TRBV3-2), the J gene TRBJ2-1; 9 bases fit TRBD2. The CDR3 loop spans 15 amino acids. V shed 5 bases, J shed 4 bases, and the junction held 6 bases outside the gene matches. Per germline, CDR1 LGHDT and CDR2 YNNKEL (reference sequence). The CDR3 DNA sequence: TGTGCCAGCAGCTCGGGGCTAGCGGGATACAATGAGCAGTTCTTC. It codes for CASSSGLAGYNEQFF.

This chain links TRBV4-3 with TRBJ2-7; 8 nucleotides line up with TRBD2. CDR3 length equals 16 residues. The V gene's germline CDR1 is LGHNA and CDR2 YSLEER. Trimming at V came to 0 bases and at J to 3 bases, leaving 7 bases not matched to a gene. The CDR3 loop is CASSQDAISGSYEQYF. Here the CDR3 DNA reads TGCGCCAGCAGCCAAGATGCGATAAGCGGGAGCTACGAGCAGTACTTC.

The V gene is TRBV28, the J gene TRBJ2-3, with 8 bases that match TRBD2. The germline gives CDR1 MDHEN, CDR2 SYDVKM. Trimming cost V 5 bases and J 5 bases; bases outside gene matches: 9. This CDR3 region has 15 residues. As DNA, the CDR3 is TGTGCCAGCAGTCGAGAAAAGCTAGCGGGAGATACGCAGTATTTT. Translated, it gives CASSREKLAGDTQYF.

CDR3 in amino acids: CASRPSGGNSDTQYF. In nucleotides, the CDR3 is TGTGCCAGTAGGCCTAGCGGGGGGAATTCAGATACGCAGTATTTT. The chain has TRBV19 and TRBJ2-3; the match to TRBD2 covers 11 bases. The J segment lost 4 bases and the V segment lost 6 bases, leaving 6 bases of the junction unmatched. Germline V gives CDR1 LNHDA, CDR2 SQIVND (reference sequence). The CDR3 extends over 15 amino acids.

The gene calls are TRBV2 and TRBJ2-6; a possible D gene is TRBD1 (6 bases). This CDR3 spans 15 amino acids. V was pared by 6 bases and J by 1 base, with 10 bases between. In germline, CDR1 is SNHLY, CDR2 FYNNEI. CDR3 sequence reads: CASSATGSGANVLTF. The CDR3 region has the DNA TGTGCCAGCAGCGCCACAGGGTCTGGGGCCAACGTCCTGACTTTC.

This clone was detected only a few times. V gene TRBV27 combines with J gene TRBJ1-5; possibly TRBD1 for D (5 bases). With 5 bases removed from V and 6 bases from J, the gap between germline ends came to 14 bases. The CDR3 is 14 residues long. The germline V gene encodes CDR1 MNHEY and CDR2 SMNVEV (reference sequence). For the CDR3, the DNA is TGTGCCAGCAGTCAAGCAGGGTTCGGTCAGCCCCAGCATTTT. It specifies CASSQAGFGQPQHF.

The rearrangement joins TRBV10-3 to TRBJ1-5; 7 bases match TRBD1. Trimming at V came to 3 bases and at J to 6 bases, leaving 2 bases not matched to a gene. Germline V gene sequence: CDR1 ENHRY, CDR2 SYGVKD. This CDR3 region has 13 residues. CDR3 in DNA: TGTGCCATCAGTGACAGGGGGAGTCAGCCCCAGCATTTT. This sequence encodes CAISDRGSQPQHF.

This clone was seen more than once but under ten times. The V and J genes are TRBV19 and TRBJ1-5; D perhaps matches TRBD1 (6 bases). Trimming left V 5 bases short and J 0 bases short, with 8 bases between. Per the germline V gene, CDR1 is LNHDA and CDR2 is SQIVND (reference sequence). This CDR3 has 14 amino acids. The CDR3 sequence: CASSPGDSNQPQHF. For the CDR3, the DNA is TGTGCCAGTAGTCCAGGGGATAGCAATCAGCCCCAGCATTTT. The full variable domain, completed using reference TRBV19 and TRBJ1-5, is DGGITQSPKYLFRKEGQNVTLSCEQNLNHDAMYWYRQDPGQGLRLIYYSQIVNDFQKGDIAEGYSVSREKKESFPLTVTSAQKNPTAFYLCASSPGDSNQPQHFGDGTRLSIL.

The chain has TRBV5-1 and TRBJ2-2; 7 nucleotides agree with TRBD2. The length of the CDR3 is 14 residues. From germline, CDR1 is SGHRS and CDR2 YFSETQ. Trimming removed 6 bases from V and 0 bases from J; junction bases left unmatched: 2. The DNA of the CDR3 is TGCGCCAGCAAGCGGGATTCGAACACCGGGGAGCTGTTTTTT. This sequence encodes CASKRDSNTGELFF. Using reference TRBV5-1 and TRBJ2-2 for the parts outside the CDR3, the full variable domain is KAGVTQTPRYLIKTRGQQVTLSCSPISGHRSVSWYQQTPGQGLQFLFEYFSETQRNKGNFPGRFSGRQFSNSRSEMNVSTLELGDSALYLCASKRDSNTGELFFGEGSRLTVL.

The rearrangement links TRBV20-1 to TRBJ2-7; D is perhaps TRBD2 (6 bases). Per the germline V gene, CDR1 is DFQATT and CDR2 is SNEGSKA (reference sequence). The CDR3 covers 11 residues. The V gene lost 3 bases and the J gene lost 7 bases, with 10 bases spanning the gap. The CDR3 is CSASGLAEQYF. CDR3 nucleotide sequence: TGCAGTGCTAGTGGTCTAGCGGAGCAGTACTTC.

This clone was detected once. The chain links TRBV5-1 to TRBJ2-2, with D maybe TRBD1 (6 bases). Germline-derived CDR1 and CDR2 are SGHRS and YFSETQ. V lost 3 bases and J lost 5, with 14 bases in between. This CDR3 is built from 15 residues. DNA of the CDR3: TGCGCCAGCAGCTCCGACGGACAGAATACCGGGGAGCTGTTTTTT. Its translation is CASSSDGQNTGELFF.

The rearrangement joins TRBV6-2 or TRBV6-3 to TRBJ1-1; D is unresolved. V was pared by 4 bases and J by 8 bases, with 14 bases between. Germline CDR1 and CDR2: MNHEY and SVGEGT. The CDR3 is 13 residues long. In nucleotides, the CDR3 is TGTGCCAGCAGTTCACGCTGGAGTACCGAAGCTTTCTTT. This gives the protein CASSSRWSTEAFF.

With regard to this clone: Other DNA sequences from this sample encode an identical CDR3 as well. The genes are TRBV7-3 and TRBJ1-1; perhaps TRBD1 as D (5 bases). From germline, CDR1 is SGHTA and CDR2 FQGTGA. CDR3 length equals 13 residues. V shed 4 bases and J shed 1 base, with 7 bases lying between them. The CDR3 DNA reads TGTGCCAGCAGCTCCCAGGGGAACACTGAAGCTTTCTTT. Protein product: CASSSQGNTEAFF.

This sequence joins TRBV5-4 and TRBJ2-5, with a possible D match to TRBD1 (6 bases). The CDR3 spans 12 residues. The V gene's germline CDR1 is SGHNT and CDR2 YYREEE (reference sequence). The V end was cut by 0 bases, the J end by 11 bases, with 11 bases between. CDR3 sequence: CASSLDSGTQYF. DNA for the CDR3: TGTGCCAGCAGCTTGGACTCCGGGACACAGTACTTC.

This chain connects TRBV9 to TRBJ1-2; D is perhaps TRBD1 (6 bases). V dropped 5 bases and J dropped 7 bases, with 18 bases sitting between them. This CDR3 is 14 amino acids long. Looked up from germline, CDR1 is SGDLS and CDR2 is YYNGEE. CDR3 region: CASRPQAQGVGYTF. The CDR3 DNA reads as TGTGCCAGCAGGCCGCAAGCACAGGGCGTTGGCTACACCTTC.

This chain joins TRBV6-5 and TRBJ2-7, with 8 bases aligning to TRBD2. J gave up 6 bases and V 6 bases, and 10 bases lay outside the gene matches. CDR1 MNHEY and CDR2 SVGAGI come from the germline V gene. CDR3 length: 14 residues. The CDR3 coding sequence is TGTGCCAGCAGACGGGGGGGAGGAGTGGCCGAGCAGTACTTC. It codes for CASRRGGGVAEQYF.

DNA for the CDR3: TGTGCCAGCAGCCCCGGGACAGCGCCAGATAATGAAAAACTGTTTTTT. Its translation is CASSPGTAPDNEKLFF. V usage is TRBV7-9 and J usage is TRBJ1-4; 7 bases align to TRBD1. Germline trimming cut 5 bases from V and 4 bases from J; bases unmatched to any gene: 10. The CDR3 spans 16 residues. Germline V gives CDR1 SEHNR, CDR2 FQNEAQ (reference sequence).

This clone was counted a few times. J is TRBJ2-3 and V is TRBV9, with 11 bases aligning to TRBD2. This CDR3 spans 16 amino acids. Trimming removed 4 bases from V and 0 bases from J; junction bases left unmatched: 4. CDR1 SGDLS and CDR2 YYNGEE come from the germline V gene. The CDR3 DNA reads as TGTGCCAGCAGCAGACTAGCGGGGACTAGCACAGATACGCAGTATTTT. Residues: CASSRLAGTSTDTQYF.

The V gene is TRBV7-8, the J gene TRBJ1-1; a possible D gene is TRBD1 (5 bases). The CDR3 totals 14 residues. Germline V gene lookup returns CDR1 SGHVS and CDR2 FQNEAQ. With 4 bases removed from V and 5 bases from J, the gap between germline ends came to 14 bases. As DNA, the CDR3 is TGTGCCAGCAGCTCCAGGGAGGAAGGGACTGAAGCTTTCTTT. Its protein is CASSSREEGTEAFF.

This sequence joins TRBV20-1 and TRBJ2-1; a possible D gene is TRBD2 (5 bases). V was pared by 3 bases and J by 3 bases, with 12 bases between. Germline V CDR1 and CDR2: DFQATT, SNEGSKA (reference sequence). The length of the CDR3 is 14 residues. The chain's CDR3 is CSASSQRIYNEQFF. In nucleotides, the CDR3 is TGCAGTGCTAGTTCTCAGCGGATCTACAATGAGCAGTTCTTC.